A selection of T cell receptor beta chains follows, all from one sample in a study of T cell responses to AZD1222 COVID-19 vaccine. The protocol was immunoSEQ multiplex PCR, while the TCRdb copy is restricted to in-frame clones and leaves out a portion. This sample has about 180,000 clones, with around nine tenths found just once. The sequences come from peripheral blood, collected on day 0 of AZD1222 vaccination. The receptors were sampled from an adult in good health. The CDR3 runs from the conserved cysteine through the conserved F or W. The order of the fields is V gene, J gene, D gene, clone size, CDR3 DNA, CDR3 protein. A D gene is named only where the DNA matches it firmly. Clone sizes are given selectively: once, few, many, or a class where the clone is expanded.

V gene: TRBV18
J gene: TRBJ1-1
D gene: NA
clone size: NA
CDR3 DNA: TGTGCCAGCTCACCACCGTACGGGGTGAACACTGAAGCTTTCTTT
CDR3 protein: CASSPPYGVNTEAFF

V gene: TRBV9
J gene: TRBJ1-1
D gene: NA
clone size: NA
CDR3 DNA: TGTGCCAGCAGCGTAGGGACTACAGACGAAGCTTTCTTT
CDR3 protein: CASSVGTTDEAFF

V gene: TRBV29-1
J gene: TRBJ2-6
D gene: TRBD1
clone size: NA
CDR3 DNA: TGCAGCGTTGAGACAGGGGGCACTGGGGCCAACGTCCTGACTTTC
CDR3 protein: CSVETGGTGANVLTF

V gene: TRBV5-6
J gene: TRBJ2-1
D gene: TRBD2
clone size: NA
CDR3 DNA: TGTGCCAGCAGCAAGGGACTAGCGGGAGTTATAGGCAATGAGCAGTTCTTC
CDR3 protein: CASSKGLAGVIGNEQFF

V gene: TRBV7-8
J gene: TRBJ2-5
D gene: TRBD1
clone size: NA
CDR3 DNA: TGTGCCAGCAGCCGGGACAGGGGAGGCCAAGAGACCCAGTACTTC
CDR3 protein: CASSRDRGGQETQYF

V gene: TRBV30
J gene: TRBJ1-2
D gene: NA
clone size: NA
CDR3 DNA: TGTGCCTGGACGCAGGGAGACTATGGCTACACCTTC
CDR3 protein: CAWTQGDYGYTF

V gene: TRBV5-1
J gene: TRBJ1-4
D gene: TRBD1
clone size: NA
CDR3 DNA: TGCGCCAGCAGCTCAGGACAGGGCACTAATGAAAAACTGTTTTTT
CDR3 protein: CASSSGQGTNEKLFF

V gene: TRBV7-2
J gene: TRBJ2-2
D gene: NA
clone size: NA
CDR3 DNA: TGTGCCAGCAGCGTACGAGGGTCTCCCACCGGGGAGCTGTTTTTT
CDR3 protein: CASSVRGSPTGELFF

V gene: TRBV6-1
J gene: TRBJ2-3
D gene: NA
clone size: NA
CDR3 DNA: TGTGCCAGCAGTGAATCGGGTTTTTCAGATACGCAGTATTTT
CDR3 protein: CASSESGFSDTQYF

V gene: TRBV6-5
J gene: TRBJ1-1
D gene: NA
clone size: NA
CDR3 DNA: TGTGCCAGCAGTCTCGACCGGGCTTCGAACACTGAAGCTTTCTTT
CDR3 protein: CASSLDRASNTEAFF

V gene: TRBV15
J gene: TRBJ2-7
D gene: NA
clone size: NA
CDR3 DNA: TGTGCCACCAGCAGCATTAGAGTGAGACTAGTAGGATCCTACGAGCAGTACTTC
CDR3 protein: CATSSIRVRLVGSYEQYF

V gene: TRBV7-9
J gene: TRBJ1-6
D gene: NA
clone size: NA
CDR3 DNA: TGTGCCAGCAGCTCCCCCGAACAGGGAGGATCACCCCTCCACTTT
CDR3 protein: CASSSPEQGGSPLHF

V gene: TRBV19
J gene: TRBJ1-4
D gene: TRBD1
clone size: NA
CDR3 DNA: TGTGCCAGTAGTATCGACAGGGGGCATGGTAATGAAAAACTGTTTTTT
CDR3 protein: CASSIDRGHGNEKLFF

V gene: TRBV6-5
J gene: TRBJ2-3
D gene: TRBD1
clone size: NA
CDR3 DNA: TGTGCCAGCAGCCCGGGACAGGGCACAGATACGCAGTATTTT
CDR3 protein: CASSPGQGTDTQYF

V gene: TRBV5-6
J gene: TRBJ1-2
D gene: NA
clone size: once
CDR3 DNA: TGTGCCAGCAGCCCTGGGGCCAGAACAGGGAAAATCTATGGCTACACCTTC
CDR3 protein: CASSPGARTGKIYGYTF

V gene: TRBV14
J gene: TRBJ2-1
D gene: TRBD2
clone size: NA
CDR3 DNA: TGTGCCAGCAGCCAGAGTTCGGGGGGAGGGAATGAGCAGTTCTTC
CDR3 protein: CASSQSSGGGNEQFF

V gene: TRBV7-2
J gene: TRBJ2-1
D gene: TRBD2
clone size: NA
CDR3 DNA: TGTGCCAGCAGCACGAGGACTAGCGGACTCTACAATGAGCAGTTCTTC
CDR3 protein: CASSTRTSGLYNEQFF

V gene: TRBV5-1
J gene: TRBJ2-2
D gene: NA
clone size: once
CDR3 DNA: TGCGCCAGCAGCTTTGGGAGTACCGGGGAGCTGTTTTTT
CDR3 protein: CASSFGSTGELFF

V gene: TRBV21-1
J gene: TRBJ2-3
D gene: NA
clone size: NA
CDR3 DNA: TGTGCCAGCAGCCTCTCCTCAACAGCCAAACGATCTAGCACAGATACGCAGTATTTT
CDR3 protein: CASSLSSTAKRSSTDTQYF

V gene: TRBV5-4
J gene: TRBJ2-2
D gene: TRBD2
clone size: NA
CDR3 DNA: TGTGCCAGCAGCCCGGATAGCGGGAGGGCCAGAACCGGGGAGCTGTTTTTT
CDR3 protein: CASSPDSGRARTGELFF

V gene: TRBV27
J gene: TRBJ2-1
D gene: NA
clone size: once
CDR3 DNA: TGTGCCAGCAACCCGGCAGTCTACAATGAGCAGTTCTTC
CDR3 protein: CASNPAVYNEQFF

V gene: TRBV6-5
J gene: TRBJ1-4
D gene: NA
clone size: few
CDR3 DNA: TGTGCCAGCAGTTCAATCTCGACAGTGCTAAATGAAAAACTGTTTTTT
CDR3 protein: CASSSISTVLNEKLFF

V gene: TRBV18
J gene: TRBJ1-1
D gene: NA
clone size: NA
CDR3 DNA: TGTGCCAGCTCCCCAGGCAGTCAGAACACTGAAGCTTTCTTT
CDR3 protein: CASSPGSQNTEAFF

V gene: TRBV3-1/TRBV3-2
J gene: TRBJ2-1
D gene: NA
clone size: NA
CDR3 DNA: TGTGCCAGCAGCCGACCCGGAGAGAGGTCCTACAATGAGCAGTTCTTC
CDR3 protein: CASSRPGERSYNEQFF

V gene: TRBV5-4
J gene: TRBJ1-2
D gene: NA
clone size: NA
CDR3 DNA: TGTGCCAGCAGCTTGGGATCTGCGAACCCCGGGCGCGGCTACACCTTC
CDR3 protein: CASSLGSANPGRGYTF

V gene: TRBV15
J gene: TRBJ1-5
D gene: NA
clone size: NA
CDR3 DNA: TGTGCCACCAGCAGGACCAGGGAAGAACAGCCCCAGCATTTT
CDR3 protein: CATSRTREEQPQHF

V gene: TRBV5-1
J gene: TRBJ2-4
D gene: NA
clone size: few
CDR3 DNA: TGCGCCAGCAGCTTGGACGGAAACATTCAGTACTTC
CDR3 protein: CASSLDGNIQYF

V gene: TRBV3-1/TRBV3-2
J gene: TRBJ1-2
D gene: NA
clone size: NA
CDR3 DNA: TGTGCCAGCAGCTCACAAAGGGGGACCAACTATGGCTACACCTTC
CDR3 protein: CASSSQRGTNYGYTF

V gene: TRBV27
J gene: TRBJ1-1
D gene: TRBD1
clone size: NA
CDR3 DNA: TGTGCCAGCAGTTTATCCCGACAGGGCTTTGAAGCTTTCTTT
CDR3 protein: CASSLSRQGFEAFF

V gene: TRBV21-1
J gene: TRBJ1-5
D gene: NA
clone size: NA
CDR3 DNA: TGTGCCAGCAGCAAAGGGGGCAGGGGGGATCAGCCCCAGCATTTT
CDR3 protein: CASSKGGRGDQPQHF

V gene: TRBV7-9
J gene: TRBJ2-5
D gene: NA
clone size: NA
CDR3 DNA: TGTGCCAGCAGCCACATACCTGGACAAGGCCAAGAGACCCAGTACTTC
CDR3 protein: CASSHIPGQGQETQYF

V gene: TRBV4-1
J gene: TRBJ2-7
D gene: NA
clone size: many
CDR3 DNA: TGCGCCAGCAGCCAAGTGGGGGCGAGCTCCTACGAGCAGTACTTC
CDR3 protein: CASSQVGASSYEQYF

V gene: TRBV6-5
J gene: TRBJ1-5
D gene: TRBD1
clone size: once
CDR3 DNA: TGTGCCAGCAGCGCATTGGGGACAGGCGATCAGCCCCAGCATTTT
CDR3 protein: CASSALGTGDQPQHF

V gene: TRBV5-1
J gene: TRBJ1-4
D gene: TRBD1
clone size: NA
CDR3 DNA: TGCGCCAGCAGCTTAACAGGGGAGAGGGAAAAACTGTTTTTT
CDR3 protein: CASSLTGEREKLFF

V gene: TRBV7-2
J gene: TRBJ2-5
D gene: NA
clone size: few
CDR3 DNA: TGTGCCAGCAGCTTTGGACTCAGAGGAGAGACCCAGTACTTC
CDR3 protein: CASSFGLRGETQYF

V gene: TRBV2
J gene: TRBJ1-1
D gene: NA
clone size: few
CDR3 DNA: TGTGCCAGCACCAGGGCTAACACTGAAGCTTTCTTT
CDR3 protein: CASTRANTEAFF